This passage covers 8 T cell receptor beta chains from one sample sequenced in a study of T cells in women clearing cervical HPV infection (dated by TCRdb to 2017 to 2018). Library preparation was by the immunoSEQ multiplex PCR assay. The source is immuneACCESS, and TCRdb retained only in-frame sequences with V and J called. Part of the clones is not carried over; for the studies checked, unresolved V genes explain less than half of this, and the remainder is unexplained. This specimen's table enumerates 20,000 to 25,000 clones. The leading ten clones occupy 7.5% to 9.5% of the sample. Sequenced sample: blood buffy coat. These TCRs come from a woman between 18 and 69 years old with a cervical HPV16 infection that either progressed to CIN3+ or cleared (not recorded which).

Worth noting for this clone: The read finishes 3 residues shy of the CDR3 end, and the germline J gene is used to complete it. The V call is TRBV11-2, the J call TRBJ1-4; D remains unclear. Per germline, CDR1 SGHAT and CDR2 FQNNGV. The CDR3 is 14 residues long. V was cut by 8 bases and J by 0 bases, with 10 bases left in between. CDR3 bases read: TGTGCCAGCTCTTCGTATGCAACTAATGAAAAA. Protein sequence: CASSSYATNEK. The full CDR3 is CASSSYATNEKLFF.

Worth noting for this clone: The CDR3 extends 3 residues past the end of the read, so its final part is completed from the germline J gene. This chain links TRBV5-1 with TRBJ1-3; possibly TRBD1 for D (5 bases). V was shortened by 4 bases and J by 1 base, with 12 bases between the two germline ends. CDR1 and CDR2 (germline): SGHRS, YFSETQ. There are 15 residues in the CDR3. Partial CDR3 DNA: TGCGCCAGCAGCATGGGACCGACTTCTGGAAACACC. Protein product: CASSMGPTSGNT. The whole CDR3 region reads CASSMGPTSGNTIYF.

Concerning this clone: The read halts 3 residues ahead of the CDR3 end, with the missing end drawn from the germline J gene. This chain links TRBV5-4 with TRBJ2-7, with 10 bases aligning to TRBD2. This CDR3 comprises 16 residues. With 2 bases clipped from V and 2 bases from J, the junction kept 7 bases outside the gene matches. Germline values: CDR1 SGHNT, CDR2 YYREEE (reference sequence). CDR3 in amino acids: CASSFASGSLPYEQYF. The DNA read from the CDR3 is TGTGCCAGCAGCTTCGCTAGCGGGAGTTTGCCCTACGAG.

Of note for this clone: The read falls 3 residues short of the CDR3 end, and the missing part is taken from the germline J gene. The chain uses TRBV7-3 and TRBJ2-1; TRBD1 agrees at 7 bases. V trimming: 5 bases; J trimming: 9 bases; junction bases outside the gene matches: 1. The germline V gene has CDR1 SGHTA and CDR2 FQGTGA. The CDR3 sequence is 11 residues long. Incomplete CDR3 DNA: TGTGCCAGCAGCCCAGGGGGTGAG. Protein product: CASSPGGE. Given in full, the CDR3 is CASSPGGEQFF.

The CDR3 loop is CASSPVGGHNSPLHF. The CDR3 DNA, read in part, is TGTGCCAGCAGCCCTGTCGGGGGACATAATTCACCC. The rearrangement joins TRBV7-9 to TRBJ1-6; the D gene is possibly TRBD1 (5 bases). The read terminates 3 residues before the CDR3 end, so the remaining end is supplied by the germline J gene. Between the trimmed V and J ends, which lost 5 bases and 5 bases, there was a span of 13 bases. The V gene's germline CDR1 is SEHNR and CDR2 FQNEAQ (reference sequence). CDR3 size: 15 residues.

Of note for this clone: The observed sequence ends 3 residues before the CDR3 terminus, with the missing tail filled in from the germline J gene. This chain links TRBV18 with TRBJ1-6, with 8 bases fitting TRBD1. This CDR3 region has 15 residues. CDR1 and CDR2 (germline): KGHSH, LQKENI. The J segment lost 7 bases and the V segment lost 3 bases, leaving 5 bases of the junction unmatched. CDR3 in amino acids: CASSPPRDRNSPLHF. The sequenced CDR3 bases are TGTGCCAGCTCACCTCCCCGGGACAGGAATTCACCC.

CDR3: CASSGASYEQYF. The part of the CDR3 DNA that was read is TGTGCCAGCAGTGGAGCGTCATACGAG. The gene calls are TRBV6-1 and TRBJ2-7, with D unresolved. The read halts 3 residues ahead of the CDR3 end, with the missing end drawn from the germline J gene. Germline lookup yields CDR1 MNHNS and CDR2 SASEGT. This CDR3 is built from 12 residues. Trimming took off 4 bases at V and 4 bases at J, with 8 bases between the two ends.

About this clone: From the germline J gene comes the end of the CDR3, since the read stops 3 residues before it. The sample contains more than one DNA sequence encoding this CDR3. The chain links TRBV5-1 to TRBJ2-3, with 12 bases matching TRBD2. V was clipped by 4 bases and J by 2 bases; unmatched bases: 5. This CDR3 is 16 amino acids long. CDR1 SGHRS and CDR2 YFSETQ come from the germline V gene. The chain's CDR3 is CASSPRTSGVTDTQYF. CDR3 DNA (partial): TGCGCCAGCAGCCCCCGGACTAGCGGGGTCACAGATACG.